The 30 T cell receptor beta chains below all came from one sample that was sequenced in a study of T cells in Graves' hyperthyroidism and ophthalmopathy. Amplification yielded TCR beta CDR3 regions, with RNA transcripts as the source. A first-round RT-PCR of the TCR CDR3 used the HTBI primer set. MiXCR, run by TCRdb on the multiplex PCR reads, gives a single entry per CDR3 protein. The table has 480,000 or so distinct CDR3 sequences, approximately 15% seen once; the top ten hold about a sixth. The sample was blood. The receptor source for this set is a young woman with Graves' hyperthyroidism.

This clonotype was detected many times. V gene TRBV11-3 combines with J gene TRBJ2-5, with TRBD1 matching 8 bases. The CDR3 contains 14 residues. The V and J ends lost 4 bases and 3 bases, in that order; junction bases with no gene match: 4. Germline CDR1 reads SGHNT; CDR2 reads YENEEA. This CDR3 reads CASSSKDREETQYF. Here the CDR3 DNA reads TGTGCCAGCAGCTCTAAGGACAGGGAAGAGACCCAGTACTTC.

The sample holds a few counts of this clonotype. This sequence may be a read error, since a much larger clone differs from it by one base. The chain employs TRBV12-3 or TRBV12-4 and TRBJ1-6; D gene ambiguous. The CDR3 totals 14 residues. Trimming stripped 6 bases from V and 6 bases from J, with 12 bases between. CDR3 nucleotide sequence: TGTGCCAGCAGGGTCTCAGATTGTAATTCACCCCTCCACTTT. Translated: CASRVSDCNSPLHF.

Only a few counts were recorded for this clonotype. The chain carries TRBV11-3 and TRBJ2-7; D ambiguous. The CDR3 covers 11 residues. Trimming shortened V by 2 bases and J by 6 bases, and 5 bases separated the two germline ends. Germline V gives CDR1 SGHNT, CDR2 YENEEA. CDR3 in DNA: TGTGCCAGCAGCTTAACCTTCGAGCAGTACTTC. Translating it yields CASSLTFEQYF.

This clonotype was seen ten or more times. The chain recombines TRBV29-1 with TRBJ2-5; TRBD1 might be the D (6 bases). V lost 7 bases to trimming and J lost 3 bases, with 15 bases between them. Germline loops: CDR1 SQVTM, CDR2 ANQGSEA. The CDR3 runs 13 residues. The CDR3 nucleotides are TGCAGCGCCCAAGGGCACAGGGAAGAGACCCAGTACTTC. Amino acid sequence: CSAQGHREETQYF.

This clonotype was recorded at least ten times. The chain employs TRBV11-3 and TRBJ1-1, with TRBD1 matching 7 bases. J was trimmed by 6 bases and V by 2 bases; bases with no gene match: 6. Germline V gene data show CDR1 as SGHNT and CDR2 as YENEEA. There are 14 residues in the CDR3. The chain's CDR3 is CASSLHRGSPEAFF. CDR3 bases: TGTGCCAGCAGCTTACACAGGGGATCGCCTGAAGCTTTCTTT. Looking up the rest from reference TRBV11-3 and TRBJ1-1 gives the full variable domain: EAGVVQSPRYKIIEKKQPVAFWCNPISGHNTLYWYLQNLGQGPELLIRYENEEAVDDSQLPKDRFSAERLKGVDSTLKIQPAELGDSAVYLCASSLHRGSPEAFFGQGTRLTVV.

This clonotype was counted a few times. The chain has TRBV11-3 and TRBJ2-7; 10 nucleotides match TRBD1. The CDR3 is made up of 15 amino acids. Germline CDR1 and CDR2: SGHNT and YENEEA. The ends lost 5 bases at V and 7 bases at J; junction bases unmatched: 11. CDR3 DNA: TGTGCCAGCAGCCCAAGACAGGGGGCCTTTGAGGAGCAGTACTTC. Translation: CASSPRQGAFEEQYF.

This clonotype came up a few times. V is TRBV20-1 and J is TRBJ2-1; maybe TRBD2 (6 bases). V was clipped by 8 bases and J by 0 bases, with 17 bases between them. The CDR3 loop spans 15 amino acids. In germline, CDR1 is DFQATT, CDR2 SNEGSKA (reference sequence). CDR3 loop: CSYISAGFSYNEQFF. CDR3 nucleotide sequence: TGCAGTTACATCTCGGCGGGGTTCTCCTACAATGAGCAGTTCTTC.

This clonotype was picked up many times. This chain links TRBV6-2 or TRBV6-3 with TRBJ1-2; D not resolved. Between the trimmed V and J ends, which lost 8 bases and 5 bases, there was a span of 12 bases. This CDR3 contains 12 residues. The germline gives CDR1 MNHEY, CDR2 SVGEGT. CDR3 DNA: TGTGCCAGCCGTTCGGGCACTTATGGCTACACCTTC. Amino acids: CASRSGTYGYTF.

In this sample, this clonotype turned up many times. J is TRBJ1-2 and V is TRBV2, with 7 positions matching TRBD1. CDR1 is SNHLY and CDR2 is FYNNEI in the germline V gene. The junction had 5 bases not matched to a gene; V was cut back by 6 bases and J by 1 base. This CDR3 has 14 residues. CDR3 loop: CASRQGTFNYGYTF. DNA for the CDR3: TGTGCCAGCAGACAGGGGACTTTTAACTATGGCTACACCTTC.

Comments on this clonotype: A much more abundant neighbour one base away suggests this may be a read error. The CDR3 coding sequence is TGTGCCAGCAGCCAATCGACTAGCAGGACTGAGCAGTTCTTC. It specifies CASSQSTSRTEQFF. The chain joins TRBV3-1 to TRBJ2-1, with 7 positions matching TRBD2. The ends lost 2 bases at V and 9 bases at J; junction bases unmatched: 7. This CDR3 has 14 amino acids. Germline V gives CDR1 LGHDT, CDR2 YNNKEL (reference sequence).

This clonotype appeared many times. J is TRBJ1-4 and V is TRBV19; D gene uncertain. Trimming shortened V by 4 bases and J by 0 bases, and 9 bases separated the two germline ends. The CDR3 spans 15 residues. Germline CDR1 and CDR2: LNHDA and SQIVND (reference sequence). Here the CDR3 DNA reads TGTGCCAGTAGTACCGTACTGTCAACTAATGAAAAACTGTTTTTT. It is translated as CASSTVLSTNEKLFF.

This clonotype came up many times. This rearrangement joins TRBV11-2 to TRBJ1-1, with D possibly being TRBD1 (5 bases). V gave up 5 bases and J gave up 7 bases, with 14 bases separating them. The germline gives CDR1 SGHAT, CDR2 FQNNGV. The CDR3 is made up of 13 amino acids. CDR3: CASSPGPGGEAFF. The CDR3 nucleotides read TGTGCCAGCAGCCCGGGACCGGGGGGTGAAGCTTTCTTT.

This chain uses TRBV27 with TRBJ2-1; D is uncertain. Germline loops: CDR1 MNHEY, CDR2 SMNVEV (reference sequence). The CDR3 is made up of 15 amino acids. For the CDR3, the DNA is TGTGCGCGGCTAGGGCCTACATTATACTACAATGAGCAGTTCTTC. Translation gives CARLGPTLYYNEQFF.

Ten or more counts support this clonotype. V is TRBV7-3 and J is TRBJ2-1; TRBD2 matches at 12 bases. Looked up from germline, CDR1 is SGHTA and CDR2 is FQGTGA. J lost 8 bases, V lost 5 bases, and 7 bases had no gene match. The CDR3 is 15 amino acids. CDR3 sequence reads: CASSIGTSGFDEQFF. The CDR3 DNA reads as TGTGCCAGCAGCATCGGGACTAGCGGGTTCGATGAGCAGTTCTTC.

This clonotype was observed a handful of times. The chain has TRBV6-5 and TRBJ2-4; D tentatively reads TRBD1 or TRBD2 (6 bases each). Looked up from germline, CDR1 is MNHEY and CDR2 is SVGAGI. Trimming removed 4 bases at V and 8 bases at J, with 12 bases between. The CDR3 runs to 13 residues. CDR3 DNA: TGTGCCAGCAGTTCCCCGGGGGCTGACATTCAGTACTTC. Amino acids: CASSSPGADIQYF.

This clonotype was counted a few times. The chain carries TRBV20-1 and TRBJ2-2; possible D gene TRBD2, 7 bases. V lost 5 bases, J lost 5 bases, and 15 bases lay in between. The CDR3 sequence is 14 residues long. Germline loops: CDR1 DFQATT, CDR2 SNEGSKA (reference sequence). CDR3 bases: TGCAGTGCTTGGGGGGCGGGGGCTACCGGGGAGCTGTTTTTT. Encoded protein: CSAWGAGATGELFF.

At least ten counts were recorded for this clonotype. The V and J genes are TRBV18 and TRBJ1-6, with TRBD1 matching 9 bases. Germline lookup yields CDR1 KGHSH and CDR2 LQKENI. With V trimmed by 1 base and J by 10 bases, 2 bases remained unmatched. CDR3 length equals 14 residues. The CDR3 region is CASSPRTGVSPLHF. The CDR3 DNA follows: TGTGCCAGCTCACCACGGACAGGGGTATCACCCCTCCACTTT.

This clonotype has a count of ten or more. The CDR3 DNA follows: TGCAGTGCTAGAGTTTTTGGTAGCGGGACTGTCGGGGAGCTGTTTTTT. It translates to CSARVFGSGTVGELFF. This sequence joins TRBV20-1 and TRBJ2-2; TRBD2 aligns across 8 bases. J was trimmed by 7 bases and V by 1 base; bases with no gene match: 11. The CDR3 is 16 amino acids. Germline V gene data show CDR1 as DFQATT and CDR2 as SNEGSKA (reference sequence).

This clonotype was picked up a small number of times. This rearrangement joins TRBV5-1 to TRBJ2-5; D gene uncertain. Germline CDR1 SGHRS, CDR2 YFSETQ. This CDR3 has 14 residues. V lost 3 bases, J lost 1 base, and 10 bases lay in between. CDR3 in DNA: TGCGCCAGCAGCTCCGGACCGATCCAAGAGACCCAGTACTTC. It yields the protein CASSSGPIQETQYF.

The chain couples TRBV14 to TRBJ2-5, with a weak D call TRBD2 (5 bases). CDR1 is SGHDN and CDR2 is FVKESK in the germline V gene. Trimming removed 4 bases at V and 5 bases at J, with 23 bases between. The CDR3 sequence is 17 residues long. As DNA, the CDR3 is TGTGCCAGCAGCCTCATCCAAGGACTTCGGGTCGGGGAGACCCAGTACTTC. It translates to CASSLIQGLRVGETQYF.

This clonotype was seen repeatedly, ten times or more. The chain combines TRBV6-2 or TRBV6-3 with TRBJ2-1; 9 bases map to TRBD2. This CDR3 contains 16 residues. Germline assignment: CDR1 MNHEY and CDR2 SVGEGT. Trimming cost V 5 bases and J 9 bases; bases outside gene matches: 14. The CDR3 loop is CASSPSGSGSEGEQFF. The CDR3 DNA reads TGTGCCAGCAGTCCCTCGGGTAGCGGGAGCGAGGGTGAGCAGTTCTTC.

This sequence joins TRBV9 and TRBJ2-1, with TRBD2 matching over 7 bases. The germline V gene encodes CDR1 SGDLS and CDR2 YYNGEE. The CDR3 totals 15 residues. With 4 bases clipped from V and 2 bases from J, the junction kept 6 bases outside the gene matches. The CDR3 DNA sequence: TGTGCCAGCAGCCCAGCGGGATTTCCCTACAATGAGCAGTTCTTC. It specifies CASSPAGFPYNEQFF.

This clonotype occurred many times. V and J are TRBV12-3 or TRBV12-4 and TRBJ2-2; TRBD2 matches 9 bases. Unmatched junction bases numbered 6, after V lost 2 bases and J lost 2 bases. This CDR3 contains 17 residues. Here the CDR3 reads CASSLRREGINTGELFF. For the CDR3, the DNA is TGTGCCAGCAGTTTAAGGCGGGAGGGAATCAACACCGGGGAGCTGTTTTTT.

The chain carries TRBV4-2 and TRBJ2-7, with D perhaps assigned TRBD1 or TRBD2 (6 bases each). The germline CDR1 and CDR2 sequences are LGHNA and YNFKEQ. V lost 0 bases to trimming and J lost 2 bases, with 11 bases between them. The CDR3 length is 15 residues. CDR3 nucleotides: TGTGCCAGCAGCCAAGAGACAGGAGGGGCCTACGAGCAGTACTTC. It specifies CASSQETGGAYEQYF.

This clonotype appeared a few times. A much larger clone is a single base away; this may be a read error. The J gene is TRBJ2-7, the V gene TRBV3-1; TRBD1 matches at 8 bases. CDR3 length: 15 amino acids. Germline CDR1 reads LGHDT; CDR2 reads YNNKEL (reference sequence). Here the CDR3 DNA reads TGTGCCAGCTGCCACACTGGACAGGGATCCTACGAGCAGTACTTC. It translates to CASCHTGQGSYEQYF.

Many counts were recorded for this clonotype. The CDR3 is CATSDPTMAGGTDTQYF. As DNA, the CDR3 is TGTGCCACCAGTGACCCAACTATGGCGGGGGGCACAGATACGCAGTATTTT. The J gene is TRBJ2-3, the V gene TRBV24-1, with 7 nucleotides matching TRBD2. This CDR3 has 17 amino acids. V gave up 4 bases and J gave up 1 base; unmatched junction bases: 10. Germline loops: CDR1 KGHDR, CDR2 SFDVKD.

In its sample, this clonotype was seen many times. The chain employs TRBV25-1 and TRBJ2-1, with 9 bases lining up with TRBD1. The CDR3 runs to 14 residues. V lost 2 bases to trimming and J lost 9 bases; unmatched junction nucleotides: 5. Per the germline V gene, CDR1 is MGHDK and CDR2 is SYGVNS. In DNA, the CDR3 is TGTGCCAGCAGTGAAGGGGACAGGGTGACTGAGCAGTTCTTC. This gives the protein CASSEGDRVTEQFF.

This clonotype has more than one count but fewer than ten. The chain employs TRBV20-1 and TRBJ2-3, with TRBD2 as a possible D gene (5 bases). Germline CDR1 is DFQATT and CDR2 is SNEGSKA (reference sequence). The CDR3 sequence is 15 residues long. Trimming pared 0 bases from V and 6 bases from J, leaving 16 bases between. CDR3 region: CSARDLSREADTQYF. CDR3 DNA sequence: TGCAGTGCTAGAGATCTGTCCCGGGAAGCGGATACGCAGTATTTT.

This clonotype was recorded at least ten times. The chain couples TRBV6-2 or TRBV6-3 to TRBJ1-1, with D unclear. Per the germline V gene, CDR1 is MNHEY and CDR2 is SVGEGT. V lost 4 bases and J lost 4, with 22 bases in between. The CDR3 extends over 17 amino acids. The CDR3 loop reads CASSFNSFLGWVTEAFF. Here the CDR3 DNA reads TGTGCCAGCAGTTTTAACTCGTTTCTGGGGTGGGTCACTGAAGCTTTCTTT.

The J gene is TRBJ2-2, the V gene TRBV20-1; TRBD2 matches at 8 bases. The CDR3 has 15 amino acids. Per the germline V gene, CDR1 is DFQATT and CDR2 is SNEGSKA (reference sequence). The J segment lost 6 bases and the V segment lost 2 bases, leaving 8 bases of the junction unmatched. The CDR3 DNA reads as TGCAGTGCTAGACCCAGCGGGAGAACGGCCGGGGAGCTGTTTTTT. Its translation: CSARPSGRTAGELFF.